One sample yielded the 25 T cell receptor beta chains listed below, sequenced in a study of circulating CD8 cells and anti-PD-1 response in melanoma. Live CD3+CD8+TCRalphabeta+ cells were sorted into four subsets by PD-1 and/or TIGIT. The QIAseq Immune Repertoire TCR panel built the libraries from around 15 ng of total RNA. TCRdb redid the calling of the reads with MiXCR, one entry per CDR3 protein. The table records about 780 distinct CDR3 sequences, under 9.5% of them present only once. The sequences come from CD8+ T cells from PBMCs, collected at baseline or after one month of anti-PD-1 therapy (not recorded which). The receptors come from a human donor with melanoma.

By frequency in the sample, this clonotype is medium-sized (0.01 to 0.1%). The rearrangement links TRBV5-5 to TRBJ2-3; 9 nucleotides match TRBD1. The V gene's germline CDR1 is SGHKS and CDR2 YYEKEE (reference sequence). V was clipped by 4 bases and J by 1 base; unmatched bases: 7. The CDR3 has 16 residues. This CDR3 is CASSQGDRAGTDTQYF. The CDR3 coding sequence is TGTGCCAGCAGCCAAGGGGACAGGGCGGGCACAGATACGCAGTATTTT.

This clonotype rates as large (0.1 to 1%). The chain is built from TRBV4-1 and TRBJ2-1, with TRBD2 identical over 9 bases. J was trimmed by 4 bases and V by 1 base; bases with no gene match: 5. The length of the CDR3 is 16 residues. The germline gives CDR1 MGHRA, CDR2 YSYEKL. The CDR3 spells CASSQVSLAGYNEQFF. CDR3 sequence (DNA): TGCGCCAGCAGCCAAGTATCCCTAGCGGGGTACAATGAGCAGTTCTTC.

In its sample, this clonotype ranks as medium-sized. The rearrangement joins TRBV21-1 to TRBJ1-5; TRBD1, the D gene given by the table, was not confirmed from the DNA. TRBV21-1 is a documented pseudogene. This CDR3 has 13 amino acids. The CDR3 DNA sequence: TGTGCCAGCAGTGACAGCCTCAATCAGCCCCAGCATTTT. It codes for CASSDSLNQPQHF.

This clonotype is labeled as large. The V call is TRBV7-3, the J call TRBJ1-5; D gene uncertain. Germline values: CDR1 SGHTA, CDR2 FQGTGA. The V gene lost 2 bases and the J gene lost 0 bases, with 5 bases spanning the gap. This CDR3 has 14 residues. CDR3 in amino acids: CASSLGDSNQPQHF. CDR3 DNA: TGTGCCAGCAGCTTAGGGGATAGCAATCAGCCCCAGCATTTT.

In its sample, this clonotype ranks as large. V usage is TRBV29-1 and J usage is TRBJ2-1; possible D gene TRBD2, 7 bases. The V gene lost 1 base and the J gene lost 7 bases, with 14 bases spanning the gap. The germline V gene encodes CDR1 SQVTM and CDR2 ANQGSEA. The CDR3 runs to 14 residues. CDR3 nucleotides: TGCAGCGTTGAAGCGGGGGGCGACACTAATGAGCAGTTCTTC. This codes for CSVEAGGDTNEQFF.

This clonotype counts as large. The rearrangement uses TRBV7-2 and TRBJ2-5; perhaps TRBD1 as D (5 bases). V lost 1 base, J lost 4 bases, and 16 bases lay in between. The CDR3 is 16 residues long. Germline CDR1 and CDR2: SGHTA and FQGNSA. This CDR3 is CASSLGVAWGLETQYF. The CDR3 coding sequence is TGTGCCAGCAGCTTAGGAGTAGCCTGGGGCCTAGAGACCCAGTACTTC.

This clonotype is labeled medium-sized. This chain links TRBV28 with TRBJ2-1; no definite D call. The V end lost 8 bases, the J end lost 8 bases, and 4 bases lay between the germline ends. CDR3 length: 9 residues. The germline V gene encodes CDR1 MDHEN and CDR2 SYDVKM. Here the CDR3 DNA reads TGTGCCAGCGGGGATGAGCAGTTCTTC. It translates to CASGDEQFF.

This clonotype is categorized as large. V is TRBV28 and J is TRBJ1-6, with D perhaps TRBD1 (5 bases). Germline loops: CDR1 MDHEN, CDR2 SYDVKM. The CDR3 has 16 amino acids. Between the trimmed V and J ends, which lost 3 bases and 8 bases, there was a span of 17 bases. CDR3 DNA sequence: TGTGCCAGCAGTTTTGCTGCCGGGGCTGGGGATTCACCCCTCCACTTT. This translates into CASSFAAGAGDSPLHF. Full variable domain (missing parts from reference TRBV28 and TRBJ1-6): DVKVTQSSRYLVKRTGEKVFLECVQDMDHENMFWYRQDPGLGLRLIYFSYDVKMKEKGDIPEGYSVSREKKERFSLILESASTNQTSMYLCASSFAAGAGDSPLHFGNGTRLTVT.

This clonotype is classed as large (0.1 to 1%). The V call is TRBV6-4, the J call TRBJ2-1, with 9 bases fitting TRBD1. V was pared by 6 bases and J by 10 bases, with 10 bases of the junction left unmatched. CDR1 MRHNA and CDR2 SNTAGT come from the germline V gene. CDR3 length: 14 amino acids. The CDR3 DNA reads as TGTGCCAGCAGCGCTAAGGGGGGGACAGGGGAGCAGTTCTTC. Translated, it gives CASSAKGGTGEQFF.

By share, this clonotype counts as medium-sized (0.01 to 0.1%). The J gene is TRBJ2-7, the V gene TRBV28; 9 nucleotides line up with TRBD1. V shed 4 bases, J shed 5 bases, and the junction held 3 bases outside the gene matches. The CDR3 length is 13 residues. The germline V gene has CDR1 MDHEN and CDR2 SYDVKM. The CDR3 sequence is CASSWTGDNEQYF. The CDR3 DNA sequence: TGTGCCAGCAGTTGGACAGGGGACAACGAGCAGTACTTC.

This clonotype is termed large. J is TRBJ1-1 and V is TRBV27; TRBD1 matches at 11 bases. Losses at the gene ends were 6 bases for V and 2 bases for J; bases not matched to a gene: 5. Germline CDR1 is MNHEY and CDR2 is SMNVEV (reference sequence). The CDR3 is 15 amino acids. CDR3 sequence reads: CASRRGQGANTEAFF. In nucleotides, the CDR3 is TGTGCCAGCAGAAGAGGACAGGGGGCTAACACTGAAGCTTTCTTT.

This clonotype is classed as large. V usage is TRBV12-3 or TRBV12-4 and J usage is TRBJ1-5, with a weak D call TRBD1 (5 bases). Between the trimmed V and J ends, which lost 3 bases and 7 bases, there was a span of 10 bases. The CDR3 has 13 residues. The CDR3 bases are TGTGCCAGCAGTTTGGGGCCTGACCAGCCCCAGCATTTT. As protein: CASSLGPDQPQHF.

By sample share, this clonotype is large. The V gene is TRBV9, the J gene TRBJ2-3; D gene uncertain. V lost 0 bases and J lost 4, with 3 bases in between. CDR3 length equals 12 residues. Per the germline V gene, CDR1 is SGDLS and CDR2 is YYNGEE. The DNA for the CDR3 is TGTGCCAGCAGCGTAGGGGCAGATACGCAGTATTTT. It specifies CASSVGADTQYF.

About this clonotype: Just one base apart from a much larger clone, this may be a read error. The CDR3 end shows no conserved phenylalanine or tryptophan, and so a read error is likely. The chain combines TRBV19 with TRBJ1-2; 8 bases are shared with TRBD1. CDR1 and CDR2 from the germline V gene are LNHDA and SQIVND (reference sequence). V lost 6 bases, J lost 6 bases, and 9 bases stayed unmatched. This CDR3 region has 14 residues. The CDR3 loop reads CASREDRGVDGYTL. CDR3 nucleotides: TGTGCCAGTAGAGAAGACAGGGGCGTAGATGGCTACACCCTC.

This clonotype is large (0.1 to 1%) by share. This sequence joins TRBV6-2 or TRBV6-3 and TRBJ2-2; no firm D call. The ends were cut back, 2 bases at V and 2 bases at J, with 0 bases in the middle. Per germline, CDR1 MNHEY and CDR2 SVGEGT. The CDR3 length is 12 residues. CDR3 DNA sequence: TGTGCCAGCAGTTACAACACCGGGGAGCTGTTTTTT. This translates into CASSYNTGELFF.

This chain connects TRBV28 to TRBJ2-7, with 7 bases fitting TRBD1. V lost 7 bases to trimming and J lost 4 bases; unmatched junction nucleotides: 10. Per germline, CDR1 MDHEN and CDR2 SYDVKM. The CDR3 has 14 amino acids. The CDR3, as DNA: TGTGCCAGCACCGCGACAGGGAGAAGGTACGAGCAGTACTTC. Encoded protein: CASTATGRRYEQYF. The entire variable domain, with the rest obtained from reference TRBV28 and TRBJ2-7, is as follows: DVKVTQSSRYLVKRTGEKVFLECVQDMDHENMFWYRQDPGLGLRLIYFSYDVKMKEKGDIPEGYSVSREKKERFSLILESASTNQTSMYLCASTATGRRYEQYFGPGTRLTVT.

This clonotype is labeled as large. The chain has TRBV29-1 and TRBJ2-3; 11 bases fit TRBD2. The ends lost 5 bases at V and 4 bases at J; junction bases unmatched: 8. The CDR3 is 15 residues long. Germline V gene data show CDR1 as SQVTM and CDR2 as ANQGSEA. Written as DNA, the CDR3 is TGCAGCGTTTCTATCACTAGCGGGGGAGCAGATACGCAGTATTTT. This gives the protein CSVSITSGGADTQYF.

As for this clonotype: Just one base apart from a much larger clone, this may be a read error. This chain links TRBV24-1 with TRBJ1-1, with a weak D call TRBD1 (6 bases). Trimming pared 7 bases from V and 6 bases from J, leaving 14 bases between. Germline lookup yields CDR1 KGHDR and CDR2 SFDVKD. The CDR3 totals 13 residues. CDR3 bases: TGTGCCACCAGGGCCCTTGAGGGGGCTGAAGCTTTCTTT. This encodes CATRALEGAEAFF.

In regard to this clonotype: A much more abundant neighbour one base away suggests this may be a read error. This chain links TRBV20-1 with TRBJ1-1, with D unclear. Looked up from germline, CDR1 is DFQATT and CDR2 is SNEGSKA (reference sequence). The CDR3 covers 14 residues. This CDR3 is CSARDMENPERASF. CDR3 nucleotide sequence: TGCAGTGCTAGAGATATGGAGAACCCAGAGCGGGCTTCCTTT.

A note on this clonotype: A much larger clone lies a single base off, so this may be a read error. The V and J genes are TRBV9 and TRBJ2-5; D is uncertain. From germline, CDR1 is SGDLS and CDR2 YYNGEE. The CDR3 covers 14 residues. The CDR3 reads CAGSPQTGQETQYF. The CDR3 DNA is TGTGCCGGCAGCCCTCAGACCGGACAAGAGACCCAGTACTTC. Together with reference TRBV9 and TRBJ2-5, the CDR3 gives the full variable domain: DSGVTQTPKHLITATGQRVTLRCSPRSGDLSVYWYQQSLDQGLQFLIQYYNGEERAKGNILERFSAQQFPDLHSELNLSSLELGDSALYFCAGSPQTGQETQYFGPGTRLLVL.

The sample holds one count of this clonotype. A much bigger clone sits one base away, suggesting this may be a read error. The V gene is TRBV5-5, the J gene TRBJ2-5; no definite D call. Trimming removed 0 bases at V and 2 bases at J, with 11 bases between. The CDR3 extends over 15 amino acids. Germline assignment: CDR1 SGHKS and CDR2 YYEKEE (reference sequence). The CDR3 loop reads CASSLVSVEQETQYF. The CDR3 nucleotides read TGTGCCAGCAGCTTGGTATCAGTTGAACAAGAGACCCAGTACTTC.

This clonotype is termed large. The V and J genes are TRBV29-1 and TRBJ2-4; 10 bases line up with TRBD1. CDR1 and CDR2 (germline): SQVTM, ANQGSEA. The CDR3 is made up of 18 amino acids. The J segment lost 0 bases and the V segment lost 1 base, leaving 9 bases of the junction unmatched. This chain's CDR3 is CSVEGATGGSLAKNIQYF. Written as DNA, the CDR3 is TGCAGCGTTGAAGGCGCGACAGGGGGCTCCCTAGCCAAAAACATTCAGTACTTC.

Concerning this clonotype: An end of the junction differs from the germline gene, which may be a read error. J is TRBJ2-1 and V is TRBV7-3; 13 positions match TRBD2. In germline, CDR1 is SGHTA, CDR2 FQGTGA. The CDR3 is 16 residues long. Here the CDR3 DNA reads TGTGCCAACAGCAAACCGGGACTAGCGGGGTATAATGAGCAGTTCTTC. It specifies CANSKPGLAGYNEQFF.

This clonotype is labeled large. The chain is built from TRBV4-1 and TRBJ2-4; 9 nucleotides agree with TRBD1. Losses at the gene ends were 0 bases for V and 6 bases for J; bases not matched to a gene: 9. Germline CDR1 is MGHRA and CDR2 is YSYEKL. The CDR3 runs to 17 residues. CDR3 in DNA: TGCGCCAGCAGCCAAGACGCAACAGGGGGCGTTACAAACATTCAGTACTTC. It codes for CASSQDATGGVTNIQYF.

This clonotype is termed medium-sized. The CDR3 reads CASSGAARETQYF. DNA for the CDR3: TGTGCCAGCAGCGGAGCAGCTCGGGAGACCCAGTACTTC. The chain is built from TRBV2 and TRBJ2-5; D is ambiguous. V lost 6 bases to trimming and J lost 5 bases, with 13 bases between them. Germline CDR1 and CDR2: SNHLY and FYNNEI. CDR3 size: 13 residues.